Each of the 5 T cell receptor beta chains below was sequenced from the same sample in a study of beta chain features in type 1 diabetes. The whole isolated RNA underwent reverse transcription, so sequencing captured expressed TCRB transcripts. This table comes from immunoSEQ multiplex PCR, and its TCRdb copy is limited to in-frame clones, with some not included. The sample shows about 350,000 clones, roughly a fifth of them seen only once. Sequencing was done on a sample of naive CD4+ T cells from blood. These receptors came from a woman between 18 and 29 years old in good health.

This clone was counted only a few times. The V call is TRBV2, the J call TRBJ2-5; a possible D gene is TRBD2 (5 bases). V was cut by 7 bases and J by 4 bases, with 13 bases left in between. Looked up from germline, CDR1 is SNHLY and CDR2 is FYNNEI. This CDR3 has 13 residues. The DNA for the CDR3 is TGTGCCAGCAAGCAGGAGGCGGGAGAGACCCAGTACTTC. This sequence encodes CASKQEAGETQYF.

This chain's CDR3 is CAWSVGTGYGYTF. In DNA form, the CDR3 reads TGTGCCTGGAGTGTAGGGACAGGCTATGGCTACACCTTC. The chain links TRBV30 to TRBJ1-2; TRBD1 agrees at 8 bases. This CDR3 is built from 13 residues. From germline, CDR1 is GTSNPN and CDR2 SVGIG (reference sequence). V lost 0 bases, J lost 4 bases, and 1 base stayed unmatched.

The table lists this clone with a few counts. The V gene is TRBV6-1, the J gene TRBJ1-2; TRBD1 might be the D (6 bases). The length of the CDR3 is 15 residues. The germline CDR1 and CDR2 sequences are MNHNS and SASEGT. The ends were cut back, 0 bases at V and 4 bases at J, with 12 bases in the middle. The chain's CDR3 is CASSEAPQGAYGYTF. CDR3 sequence (DNA): TGTGCCAGCAGTGAAGCTCCACAGGGTGCCTATGGCTACACCTTC.

This sequence joins TRBV7-2 and TRBJ1-6, with 7 bases identical to TRBD1. Germline V gene data show CDR1 as SGHTA and CDR2 as FQGNSA. V lost 5 bases and J lost 5; bases outside the gene matches: 6. This CDR3 contains 15 residues. In DNA, the CDR3 is TGTGCCAGCAGCCTAGGACAGGCTAATAATTCACCCCTCCACTTT. Protein product: CASSLGQANNSPLHF.

This clone was detected a few times. V is TRBV30 and J is TRBJ1-5, with 7 bases that match TRBD1. The CDR3 runs 16 residues. Looked up from germline, CDR1 is GTSNPN and CDR2 is SVGIG (reference sequence). V lost 4 bases and J lost 5; bases outside the gene matches: 14. The CDR3 DNA follows: TGTGCCTGGAAACCTTCGAACAGGGGACGGGATCAGCCCCAGCATTTT. Protein sequence: CAWKPSNRGRDQPQHF.